Presented here are 32 T cell receptor beta chains from one specimen sequenced in a study of control samples from healthy donors and cancer patients. Profiled with immunoSEQ multiplex PCR; TCRdb holds only in-frame clones, not every one. The data show tens of thousands of clones, 80% seen once. The sequenced sample consisted of blood. The receptors derive from a man between 65 and 80 years old in good health.

The chain employs TRBV3-1 (or the pseudogene TRBV3-2) and TRBJ2-5, with D maybe TRBD1 (5 bases). CDR3 length: 13 amino acids. Trimming took 4 bases from V and 5 from J, leaving 11 bases between them. The germline V gene encodes CDR1 LGHDT and CDR2 YNNKEL (reference sequence). The CDR3 sequence is CASSLARGETQYF. DNA of the CDR3: TGTGCCAGCAGCCTCGCTAGGGGTGAGACCCAGTACTTC.

The chain joins TRBV30 to TRBJ2-5, with unresolved D. The CDR3 covers 12 residues. CDR1 is GTSNPN and CDR2 is SVGIG in the germline V gene (reference sequence). The V gene lost 0 bases and the J gene lost 5 bases, with 7 bases spanning the gap. CDR3: CAWSVGRETQYF. The CDR3 DNA follows: TGTGCCTGGAGTGTTGGACGGGAGACCCAGTACTTC.

This clone has just one count. The chain recombines TRBV6-5 with TRBJ2-7; tentatively, D is TRBD1 or TRBD2 (7 bases each). The CDR3 length is 15 residues. Germline CDR1 MNHEY, CDR2 SVGAGI. The V gene lost 7 bases and the J gene lost 1 base, with 17 bases spanning the gap. CDR3: CASKSGTVDSYEQYF. In nucleotides, the CDR3 is TGTGCCAGCAAAAGCGGGACAGTTGATTCCTACGAGCAGTACTTC.

There are a few counts of this clone. This sequence joins TRBV5-1 and TRBJ2-3; either TRBD1 or TRBD2 may fit D (5 bases each). V lost 4 bases and J lost 7, with 22 bases in between. The CDR3 contains 16 residues. Germline loops: CDR1 SGHRS, CDR2 YFSETQ. CDR3 nucleotides: TGCGCCAGCAGCCCAATTACCGGGACGGTGTATAATACGCAGTATTTT. Amino acids: CASSPITGTVYNTQYF. The full variable domain, in which reference TRBV5-1 and TRBJ2-3 provide the parts outside the CDR3, is KAGVTQTPRYLIKTRGQQVTLSCSPISGHRSVSWYQQTPGQGLQFLFEYFSETQRNKGNFPGRFSGRQFSNSRSEMNVSTLELGDSALYLCASSPITGTVYNTQYFGPGTRLTVL.

The rearrangement links TRBV6-5 to TRBJ1-1, with D possibly TRBD1 on 6 matching bases. The CDR3 spans 14 residues. The germline V gene encodes CDR1 MNHEY and CDR2 SVGAGI. V shed 2 bases and J shed 0 bases, with 7 bases lying between them. This CDR3 is CASSYGQMNTEAFF. In DNA, the CDR3 is TGTGCCAGCAGTTACGGACAGATGAACACTGAAGCTTTCTTT.

This clone was counted a single time. This chain links TRBV5-7 with TRBJ2-2; D is uncertain. TRBV5-7 is flagged as an ORF with uncertain function. The CDR3 sequence is 11 residues long. V lost 8 bases and J lost 5, with 7 bases in between. Here the CDR3 reads CARWATGELFF. CDR3 sequence (DNA): TGTGCCAGGTGGGCAACCGGGGAGCTGTTTTTT.

A few counts support this clone. The chain couples TRBV7-6 to TRBJ2-2; D is possibly TRBD1 or TRBD2 (5 bases each). Trimming pared 5 bases from V and 0 bases from J, leaving 13 bases between. The CDR3 extends over 16 amino acids. Germline assignment: CDR1 SGHVS and CDR2 FNYEAQ. The CDR3 here is CASSPIPGPNTGELFF. The CDR3 DNA reads as TGTGCCAGCAGCCCCATTCCGGGACCGAACACCGGGGAGCTGTTTTTT.

J is TRBJ2-3 and V is TRBV9; 8 bases are a match to TRBD2. The CDR3 sequence is 14 residues long. Germline lookup yields CDR1 SGDLS and CDR2 YYNGEE. After removal of 4 bases from V and 5 bases from J, the junction contained 6 bases not matched to a gene. The CDR3 sequence is CASSFGLAGDTQYF. The CDR3 DNA reads TGTGCCAGCAGCTTCGGGCTAGCGGGAGATACGCAGTATTTT. Filled out from reference TRBV9 and TRBJ2-3, the complete variable domain reads DSGVTQTPKHLITATGQRVTLRCSPRSGDLSVYWYQQSLDQGLQFLIQYYNGEERAKGNILERFSAQQFPDLHSELNLSSLELGDSALYFCASSFGLAGDTQYFGPGTRLTVL.

This chain joins TRBV10-3 and TRBJ1-5; D is undetermined. V lost 0 bases to trimming and J lost 0 bases, with 24 bases between them. Germline V lookup: CDR1 ENHRY, CDR2 SYGVKD. This CDR3 has 21 amino acids. CDR3 region: CAISESRDPSQKTGSNQPQHF. The CDR3, as DNA: TGTGCCATCAGTGAGTCAAGGGATCCGTCGCAGAAGACGGGTAGCAATCAGCCCCAGCATTTT.

The chain recombines TRBV29-1 with TRBJ1-2; 8 nucleotides match TRBD1. CDR3 length: 13 amino acids. The V gene end was trimmed by 7 bases and the J gene end by 5 bases; junction bases not matched to a gene: 9. Germline V gene data show CDR1 as SQVTM and CDR2 as ANQGSEA. CDR3 sequence: CSADTGQAYGYTF. CDR3 bases: TGCAGCGCCGACACGGGACAGGCATATGGCTACACCTTC.

The chain recombines TRBV7-2 with TRBJ2-4; TRBD1 matches 7 bases. Germline V gives CDR1 SGHTA, CDR2 FQGNSA. V was clipped by 1 base and J by 7 bases; unmatched bases: 7. The CDR3 sequence is 15 residues long. CDR3 loop: CASSLEIGGMNIQYF. Here the CDR3 DNA reads TGTGCCAGCAGCTTAGAAATAGGGGGCATGAACATTCAGTACTTC.

V and J are TRBV7-6 and TRBJ2-5; 9 bases fit TRBD2. V lost 5 bases, J lost 1 base, and 23 bases stayed unmatched. This CDR3 spans 21 amino acids. Germline V gives CDR1 SGHVS, CDR2 FNYEAQ. CDR3 nucleotides: TGTGCCAGCAGCGCGACTAGCGGAATTACACCCACCGACGAGGTCCAAGAGACCCAGTACTTC. Its protein product is CASSATSGITPTDEVQETQYF.

V gene TRBV23-1 combines with J gene TRBJ2-5; a weak D match, TRBD2 (6 bases). TRBV23-1 is an open reading frame whose function is uncertain. Trimming left V 6 bases short and J 3 bases short, with 23 bases between. CDR3 length: 17 amino acids. The DNA for the CDR3 is TGCGCCAGCAGGGTGCCGATCGGAGGGTGGAACGAAGAGACCCAGTACTTC. Translating gives CASRVPIGGWNEETQYF.

The chain combines TRBV7-8 with TRBJ1-5, with D unresolved. The CDR3 extends over 13 amino acids. The germline CDR1 and CDR2 sequences are SGHVS and FQNEAQ. Trimming stripped 8 bases from V and 0 bases from J, with 8 bases between. The CDR3 spells CASAPDSNQPQHF. In nucleotides, the CDR3 is TGTGCCAGCGCCCCAGATAGCAATCAGCCCCAGCATTTT.

The V call is TRBV2, the J call TRBJ2-3; D may correspond to TRBD1 or TRBD2 (5 bases each). This CDR3 has 13 amino acids. Germline V CDR1 and CDR2: SNHLY, FYNNEI. V lost 7 bases and J lost 6, with 14 bases in between. CDR3 nucleotide sequence: TGTGCCAGCATCCGGGACCGAAGGGATACGCAGTATTTT. Its translation is CASIRDRRDTQYF.

The chain recombines TRBV5-6 with TRBJ2-3; the D is unclear. V gave up 1 base and J gave up 0 bases, with 3 bases separating them. The CDR3 runs 13 residues. Germline V gene lookup returns CDR1 SGHDT and CDR2 YYEEEE. CDR3 loop: CASSLSSTDTQYF. The CDR3 nucleotides read TGTGCCAGCAGCTTGTCCAGCACAGATACGCAGTATTTT.

The J gene is TRBJ2-1, the V gene TRBV29-1; 9 bases line up with TRBD1. Germline loops: CDR1 SQVTM, CDR2 ANQGSEA. J gave up 0 bases and V 4 bases, and 4 bases lay outside the gene matches. The CDR3 contains 15 residues. For the CDR3, the DNA is TGCAGCGTTGCTGGGACAGGGAGCTCCTACAATGAGCAGTTCTTC. It yields the protein CSVAGTGSSYNEQFF.

CDR3 in amino acids: CASSLGQGNTEAFF. CDR3 nucleotide sequence: TGTGCCAGTAGTCTCGGACAGGGCAACACTGAAGCTTTCTTT. The chain recombines TRBV19 with TRBJ1-1, with 8 bases that match TRBD1. The J segment lost 2 bases and the V segment lost 5 bases, leaving 4 bases of the junction unmatched. Germline assignment: CDR1 LNHDA and CDR2 SQIVND (reference sequence). The CDR3 length is 14 residues.

The chain carries TRBV4-1 and TRBJ2-2; D might be TRBD1 (5 bases). CDR3 length equals 16 residues. CDR1 MGHRA and CDR2 YSYEKL come from the germline V gene. Trimming cost V 3 bases and J 4 bases, with 15 bases left between them. The CDR3 DNA sequence: TGCGCCAGCAGCCACCTTGGACAAGGGCTCACCGGGGAGCTGTTTTTT. Translating gives CASSHLGQGLTGELFF.

CDR3 nucleotide sequence: TGTGCCAGCAGTGAAAGGGTCTCCGATACGCAGTATTTT. Protein sequence: CASSERVSDTQYF. The V call is TRBV6-1, the J call TRBJ2-3, with no clear D. Trimming shortened V by 2 bases and J by 6 bases, and 9 bases separated the two germline ends. The CDR3 totals 13 residues. From germline, CDR1 is MNHNS and CDR2 SASEGT.

The chain combines TRBV3-1 (or the pseudogene TRBV3-2) with TRBJ2-1; 8 nucleotides line up with TRBD1. The CDR3 spans 17 residues. Germline values: CDR1 LGHDT, CDR2 YNNKEL (reference sequence). V lost 6 bases, J lost 8 bases, and 18 bases stayed unmatched. CDR3 region: CASRPGQGGVRQDEQFF. The CDR3 nucleotides are TGTGCCAGCAGACCAGGACAGGGTGGTGTTCGGCAGGATGAGCAGTTCTTC.

The chain combines TRBV28 with TRBJ1-4; possibly TRBD1 for D (5 bases). Germline CDR1 and CDR2: MDHEN and SYDVKM. CDR3 length equals 13 residues. Trimming removed 7 bases at V and 9 bases at J, with 15 bases between. CDR3 sequence (DNA): TGTGCCAGCAAAACTCCTGGGGCGAAAAAACTGTTTTTT. This codes for CASKTPGAKKLFF. Full variable domain (rest looked up from reference TRBV28 and TRBJ1-4): DVKVTQSSRYLVKRTGEKVFLECVQDMDHENMFWYRQDPGLGLRLIYFSYDVKMKEKGDIPEGYSVSREKKERFSLILESASTNQTSMYLCASKTPGAKKLFFGSGTQLSVL.

V usage is TRBV19 and J usage is TRBJ1-2, with D maybe TRBD1 (5 bases). Germline V gives CDR1 LNHDA, CDR2 SQIVND (reference sequence). CDR3 size: 14 residues. Trimming took off 7 bases at V and 4 bases at J, with 16 bases between the two ends. DNA of the CDR3: TGTGCCAGTACCCCAAGGGCAGGGCTCTATGGCTACACCTTC. Protein product: CASTPRAGLYGYTF.

The V gene is TRBV3-1 (or the pseudogene TRBV3-2), the J gene TRBJ2-7, with a possible D match to TRBD2 (6 bases). The CDR3 consists of 13 residues. CDR1 LGHDT and CDR2 YNNKEL come from the germline V gene (reference sequence). V lost 3 bases, J lost 6 bases, and 12 bases lay in between. As DNA, the CDR3 is TGTGCCAGCAGCCATGGGGCGGGAACCGAGCAGTACTTC. This sequence encodes CASSHGAGTEQYF.

The chain couples TRBV2 to TRBJ2-7; 15 nucleotides line up with TRBD2. V lost 4 bases and J lost 3; bases outside the gene matches: 13. Germline V gene sequence: CDR1 SNHLY, CDR2 FYNNEI. The CDR3 spans 19 residues. CDR3 bases: TGTGCCAGCAGTGCCGCACCGGGTCGGACTAGCGGGAGGGTCTACGAGCAGTACTTC. Translated: CASSAAPGRTSGRVYEQYF. Using reference TRBV2 and TRBJ2-7 for the parts outside the CDR3, the full variable domain is EPEVTQTPSHQVTQMGQEVILRCVPISNHLYFYWYRQILGQKVEFLVSFYNNEISEKSEIFDDQFSVERPDGSNFTLKIRSTKLEDSAMYFCASSAAPGRTSGRVYEQYFGPGTRLTVT.

This clone was counted a few times. J is TRBJ1-2 and V is TRBV14; D gene unclear. CDR3 length equals 14 residues. Per the germline V gene, CDR1 is SGHDN and CDR2 is FVKESK. Trimming shortened V by 1 base and J by 4 bases, and 10 bases separated the two germline ends. Written as DNA, the CDR3 is TGTGCCAGCAGCCAAGTCGGGGTGTTCTATGGCTACACCTTC. Encoded protein: CASSQVGVFYGYTF.

J is TRBJ2-3 and V is TRBV19, with D perhaps assigned TRBD1 or TRBD2 (5 bases each). This CDR3 contains 14 residues. Trimming stripped 5 bases from V and 3 bases from J, with 12 bases between. The germline CDR1 and CDR2 sequences are LNHDA and SQIVND (reference sequence). CDR3 amino acids: CASSRDGRTDTQYF. The DNA for the CDR3 is TGTGCCAGTAGTCGGGACGGTCGGACAGATACGCAGTATTTT.

V usage is TRBV6-5 and J usage is TRBJ1-4; D not certain. This CDR3 contains 16 residues. Germline values: CDR1 MNHEY, CDR2 SVGAGI. V lost 0 bases, J lost 3 bases, and 11 bases lay in between. The CDR3 coding sequence is TGTGCCAGCAGTTACTCGATCGGCAGACCTAATGAAAAACTGTTTTTT. Protein product: CASSYSIGRPNEKLFF.

The chain recombines TRBV28 with TRBJ1-1, with TRBD1 matching over 10 bases. The germline V gene has CDR1 MDHEN and CDR2 SYDVKM. The CDR3 is 15 amino acids. The V segment lost 5 bases and the J segment 10 bases; nucleotides outside the gene matches: 13. Here the CDR3 reads CASSLGSGTGVSAFF. CDR3 nucleotide sequence: TGTGCCAGCAGTCTGGGCTCCGGGACAGGGGTATCAGCTTTCTTT.

The chain has TRBV30 and TRBJ2-5; D not resolved. Germline lookup yields CDR1 GTSNPN and CDR2 SVGIG (reference sequence). V lost 1 base to trimming and J lost 5 bases, with 5 bases between them. The length of the CDR3 is 11 residues. Here the CDR3 reads CAWSALETQYF. As DNA, the CDR3 is TGTGCCTGGAGTGCCTTGGAGACCCAGTACTTC.

With regard to this clone: At one of its ends the junction is not consistent with the germline gene, which may arise from a read error. The chain joins TRBV7-7 to TRBJ2-1; D gene unclear. CDR3 length equals 13 residues. From germline, CDR1 is SSHAT and CDR2 FNYEAQ (reference sequence). In DNA, the CDR3 is TGTGCTAGCAGCTTCATCACGGGCGAGGAGCAGTTCTTC. This gives the protein CASSFITGEEQFF.

The chain recombines TRBV5-6 with TRBJ1-3; 11 nucleotides line up with TRBD1. The CDR3 has 14 amino acids. Germline V gene data show CDR1 as SGHDT and CDR2 as YYEEEE. J lost 6 bases, V lost 4 bases, and 3 bases had no gene match. For the CDR3, the DNA is TGTGCCAGCAGCCTAGGACAGGGGGCAAACACCATATATTTT. Translation: CASSLGQGANTIYF.